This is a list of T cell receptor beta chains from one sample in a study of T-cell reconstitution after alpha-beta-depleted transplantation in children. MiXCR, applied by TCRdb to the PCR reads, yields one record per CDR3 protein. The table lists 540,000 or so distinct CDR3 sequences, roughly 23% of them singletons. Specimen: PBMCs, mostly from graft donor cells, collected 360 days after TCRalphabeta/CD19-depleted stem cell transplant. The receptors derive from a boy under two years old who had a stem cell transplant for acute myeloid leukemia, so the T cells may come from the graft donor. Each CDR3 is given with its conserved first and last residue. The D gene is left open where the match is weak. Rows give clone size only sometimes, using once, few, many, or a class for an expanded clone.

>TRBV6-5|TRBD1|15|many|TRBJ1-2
TGTGCCAGCAGTTACTCTCTACAGGGGCCGGGTGGCTACACCTTC
CASSYSLQGPGGYTF
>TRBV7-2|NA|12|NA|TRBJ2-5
TGTGCCAGCAGCTTACAGGGGAGGGCCCAGTACTTC
CASSLQGRAQYF
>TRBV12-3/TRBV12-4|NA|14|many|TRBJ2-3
TGTGCCAGCAGTTTAACGTTTGTTCTCGATACGCAGTATTTT
CASSLTFVLDTQYF
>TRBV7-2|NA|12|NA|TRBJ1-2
TGTGCCAGCAGCTTTCAGGGAAGCGGCTACACCTTC
CASSFQGSGYTF
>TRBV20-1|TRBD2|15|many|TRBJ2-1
TGCAGTGCTAGAGATCTGGCTAGCGGGGGCAATGAGCAGTTCTTC
CSARDLASGGNEQFF
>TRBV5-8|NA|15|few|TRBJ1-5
TGTGCCAGCAGCTTCGGAAAGGGCCGCAATCAGCCCCAGCATTTT
CASSFGKGRNQPQHF
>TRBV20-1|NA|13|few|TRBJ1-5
TGCAGTGCTAACAGGGATAGCAATCAGCCCCAGCATTTT
CSANRDSNQPQHF
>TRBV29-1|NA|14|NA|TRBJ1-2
TGCAGCGTTGAAGATGATCCAGCGGTCTATGGCTACACCTTC
CSVEDDPAVYGYTF
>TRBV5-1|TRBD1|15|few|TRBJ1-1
TGCGCCAGCAGCTTGGGGGACAGGGCTCGCACTGAAGCTTTCTTT
CASSLGDRARTEAFF
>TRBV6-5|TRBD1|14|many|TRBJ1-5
TGTGCCAGCAGTCTCGGGACAGGGGATCAGCCCCAGCATTTT
CASSLGTGDQPQHF
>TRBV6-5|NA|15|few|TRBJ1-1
TGTGCCAGCAGTTACCGGGCTCAGCGTTACACTGAAGCTTTCTTT
CASSYRAQRYTEAFF
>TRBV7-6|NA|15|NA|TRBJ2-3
TGTGCCAGCAGCTCCACCGCCTCAGCCGCAGATACGCAGTATTTT
CASSSTASAADTQYF
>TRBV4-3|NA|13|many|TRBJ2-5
TGCGCCAGCAGCCCTAGCGCTCAAGAGACCCAGTACTTC
CASSPSAQETQYF
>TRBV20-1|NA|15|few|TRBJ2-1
TGCAGTGCGAAGAGTTCGGGTGGACAGTACAATGAGCAGTTCTTC
CSAKSSGGQYNEQFF
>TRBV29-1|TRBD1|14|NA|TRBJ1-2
TGCAGCGTTCAGGGGGGGGATCCCTATGTCGGCTACACCTTC
CSVQGGDPYVGYTF
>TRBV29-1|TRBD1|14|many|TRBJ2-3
TGCAGCACGTGCCGGGACAGGGGGATGGATACGCAGTATTTT
CSTCRDRGMDTQYF
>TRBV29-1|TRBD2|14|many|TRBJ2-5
TGCAGCGTGACTAGCGGGGGGTTCCAAGAGACCCAGTACTTC
CSVTSGGFQETQYF
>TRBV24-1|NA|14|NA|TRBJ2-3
TGTGCCACCAGGGAAGGGGGAGGGTCAGATACGCAGTATTTT
CATREGGGSDTQYF
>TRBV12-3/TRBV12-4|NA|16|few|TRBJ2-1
TGTGCCAGCAGCAATCAACCCAGGGGTTTTAGTAATGAGCAGTTCTTC
CASSNQPRGFSNEQFF
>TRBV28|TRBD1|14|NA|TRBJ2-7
TGTGCCAGCAGTTGGGACAGGGGGCTTTACGAGCAGTACTTC
CASSWDRGLYEQYF
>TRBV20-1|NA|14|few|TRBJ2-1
TGCAGTGCGCGTGGCGGGGCAGGCCACAATGAGCAGTTCTTC
CSARGGAGHNEQFF
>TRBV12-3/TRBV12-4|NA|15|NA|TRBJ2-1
TGTGCCAGCAGTTGGGACCGGAAATCCTACAATGAGCAGTTCTTC
CASSWDRKSYNEQFF
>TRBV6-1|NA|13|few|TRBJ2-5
TGTGCCAGCACCCGAGGCGGGGCGGAGACCCAGTACTTC
CASTRGGAETQYF
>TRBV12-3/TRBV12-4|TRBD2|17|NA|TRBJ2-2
TGTGCCAGCAGTTTTGGGACTAGCGGGGCCGGGGCCGGGGAGCTGTTTTTT
CASSFGTSGAGAGELFF
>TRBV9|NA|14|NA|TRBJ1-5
TGTGCCAGCAGCCCGGGACTGACTAATCAGCCCCAGCATTTT
CASSPGLTNQPQHF
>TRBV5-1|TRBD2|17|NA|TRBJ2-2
TGCGCCAGCAGCTTCATACGCGGGGGGACGAACACCGGGGAGCTGTTTTTT
CASSFIRGGTNTGELFF
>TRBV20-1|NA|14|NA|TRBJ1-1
TGCAGTGCTAGGAGACAGGCGCTGAACACTGAAGCTTTCTTT
CSARRQALNTEAFF
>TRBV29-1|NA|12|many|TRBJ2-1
TGCAGCATCCGGGAATCAGGGGTTGAGCAGTTCTTC
CSIRESGVEQFF
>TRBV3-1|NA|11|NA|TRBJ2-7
TGTGCCAGCAGCCAAGGGGTCGAGCAGTACTTC
CASSQGVEQYF
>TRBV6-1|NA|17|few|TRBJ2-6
TGTGCCAGCAGCCGGGGGACAGTTTTCTCTGGGGCCAACGTCCTGACTTTC
CASSRGTVFSGANVLTF
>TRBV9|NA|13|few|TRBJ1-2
TGTGCCAGCAGCGTAGGGGCAGGGGATGGCTACACCTTC
CASSVGAGDGYTF
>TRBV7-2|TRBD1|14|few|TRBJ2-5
TGTGCCAGCAGCTATACAGGGGTACAAGAGACCCAGTACTTC
CASSYTGVQETQYF
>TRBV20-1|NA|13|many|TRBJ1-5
TGCAGTGCTGGGGGTTGGGCCGATGAGCCCCAGCATTTT
CSAGGWADEPQHF
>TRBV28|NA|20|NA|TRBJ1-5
TGTGCCAGCAGTTTAAGGATGATCAGGGGCCCTCGGGGTAGCAATCAGCCCCAGCATTTT
CASSLRMIRGPRGSNQPQHF
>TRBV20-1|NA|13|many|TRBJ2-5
TGCAGTGCCACCAGTGGGCAGGAAGAGACCCAGTACTTC
CSATSGQEETQYF
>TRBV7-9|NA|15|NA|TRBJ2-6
TGTGCCAGCAGCGTAGGGGCCTATGGGGCCAACGTCCTGACTTTC
CASSVGAYGANVLTF
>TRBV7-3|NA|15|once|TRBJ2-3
TGTGCCGGCAGCTTGGGATCTCTTAACACAGATACGCAGTATTTT
CAGSLGSLNTDTQYF
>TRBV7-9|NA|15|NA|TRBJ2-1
TGTGCCAGCAGCTTAGGGGGTTCCCTTGACAATGAGCAGTTCTTC
CASSLGGSLDNEQFF
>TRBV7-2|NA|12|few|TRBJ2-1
TGTGCCAGCAGCCTGACTGGGGGCGAGCAGTTCTTC
CASSLTGGEQFF
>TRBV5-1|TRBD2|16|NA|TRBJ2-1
TGCGCCAGCAGCCCGTTGAGCGGGAACTCCTACAATGAGCAGTTCTTC
CASSPLSGNSYNEQFF
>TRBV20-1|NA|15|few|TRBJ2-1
TGCAGTGCTAGAGGCCTTGGGCGAATTTACAATGAGCAGTTCTTC
CSARGLGRIYNEQFF
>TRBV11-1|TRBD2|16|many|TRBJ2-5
TGTGCCAGCAGCTTCGGACTAGCGGGGATTCAAGAGACCCAGTACTTC
CASSFGLAGIQETQYF
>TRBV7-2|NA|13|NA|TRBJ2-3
TGTGCCAGCAGCTTACAAGGGGGAGATACGCAGTATTTT
CASSLQGGDTQYF
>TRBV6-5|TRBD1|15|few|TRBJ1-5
TGTGCCAGCAGTCATACCCGAGACAGGGTCCAGCCCCAGCATTTT
CASSHTRDRVQPQHF
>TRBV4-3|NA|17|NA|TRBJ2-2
TGCGCCAGCAGCCAAGAATTTACGAACGCGAACACCGGGGAGCTGTTTTTT
CASSQEFTNANTGELFF
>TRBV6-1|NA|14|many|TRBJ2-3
TGTGCCAGCAGTCCCCGTCCCATCGGGGATACGCAGTATTTT
CASSPRPIGDTQYF
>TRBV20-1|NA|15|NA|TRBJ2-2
TGCAGTGCTAGGGTTGGACCGACGAACACCGGGGAGCTGTTTTTT
CSARVGPTNTGELFF
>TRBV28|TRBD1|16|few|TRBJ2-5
TGTGCCAGCAGCCTACGGACAGGGGCTGGGGGGGAGACCCAGTACTTC
CASSLRTGAGGETQYF
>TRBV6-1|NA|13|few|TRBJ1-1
TGTGCCAGCAGAAAGGGGTCAAAGACTGAAGCTTTCTTT
CASRKGSKTEAFF
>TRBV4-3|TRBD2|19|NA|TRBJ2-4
TGCGCCAGCAGCCTCTGGACTCAGCGGGGGCCTGGGGCCAAAAACATTCAGTACTTC
CASSLWTQRGPGAKNIQYF
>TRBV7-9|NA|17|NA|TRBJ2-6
TGTGCCAGCAGCTTACAATCTCGGGGGCTCGGGGCCAACGTCCTGACTTTC
CASSLQSRGLGANVLTF
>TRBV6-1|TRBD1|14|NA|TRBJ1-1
TGTGCCAGCAGTACGCAATCAGGGGGAACTGAAGCTTTCTTT
CASSTQSGGTEAFF
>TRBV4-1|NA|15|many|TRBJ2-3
TGCGCCAGCAGCCAAGTAGCGGCAAGCACAGATACGCAGTATTTT
CASSQVAASTDTQYF
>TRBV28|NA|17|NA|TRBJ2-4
TGTGCCAGCAGCCCCGGGCGGGGAGTCTTTACGGTAAACATTCAGTACTTC
CASSPGRGVFTVNIQYF
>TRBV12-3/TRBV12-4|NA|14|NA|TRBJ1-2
TGTGCCAGCAGTTCAGTCGCGGGGCCTGATGGCTACACCTTC
CASSSVAGPDGYTF